This T cell receptor beta chain was captured by sequencing in a study of shared clonotypes between healthy human individuals. Study results and limitations: The low donor count limited represented genetic and exposure-history diversity. The researchers took only blood, and tissue repertoires probably look different. What rarefaction showed was incomplete sorted-subset sequencing despite large depth.

Sequenced by immunoSEQ multiplex PCR; TCRdb stores in-frame clones only, minus some. Of approximately 2.5 million clones in the sample, 80% to 95% were seen once. Details on this clone: Its antigen remains unidentified.

The CDR3 runs to 12 residues. V lost 4 bases and J lost 3, with 7 bases in between. Germline loops: CDR1 SGDLS, CDR2 YYNGEE. Sequencing was performed on naive CD4+ T cells from PBMCs. Sample subset: CD45RA+ positively selected. The clonotype originates from a man younger than 35 in good health. Some clones in this sample may be carry-over from other donors' samples. The chain has TRBV9 and TRBJ1-2, with D uncertain. The CDR3 loop is CASSPRDYGYTF. The CDR3 DNA is TGTGCCAGCAGCCCAAGGGACTATGGCTACACCTTC.